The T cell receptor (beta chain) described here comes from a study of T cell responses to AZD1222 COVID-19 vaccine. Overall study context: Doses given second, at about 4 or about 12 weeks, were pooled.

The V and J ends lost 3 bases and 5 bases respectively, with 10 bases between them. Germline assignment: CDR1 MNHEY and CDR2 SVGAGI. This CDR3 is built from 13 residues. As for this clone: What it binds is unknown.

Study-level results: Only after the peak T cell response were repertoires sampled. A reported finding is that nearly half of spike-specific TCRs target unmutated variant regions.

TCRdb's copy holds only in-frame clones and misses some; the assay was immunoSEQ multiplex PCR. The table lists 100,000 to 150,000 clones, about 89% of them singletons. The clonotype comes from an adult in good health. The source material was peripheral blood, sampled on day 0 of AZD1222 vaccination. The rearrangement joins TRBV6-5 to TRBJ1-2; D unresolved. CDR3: CASSYRGRYGYTF. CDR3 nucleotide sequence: TGTGCCAGCAGTTATCGAGGTCGATATGGCTACACCTTC.